The T cell receptor (beta chain) described here comes from a study of blood T cell repertoires in COVID-19. Study in general: Sources were T cells, B-cell-depleted T cells, or PBMCs; the material itself was cDNA or gDNA.

Those enrolled in Seattle joined during active infection and were followed longitudinally afterward. CDR3 length: 15 amino acids. Trimming removed 7 bases from V and 2 bases from J; junction bases left unmatched: 8. The germline V gene has CDR1 MNHEY and CDR2 SMNVEV (reference sequence). Assay: immunoSEQ multiplex PCR; the TCRdb copy retains only in-frame clones and omits some. The repertoire holds about 300,000 clones, with roughly nine tenths as singletons. The sequence came from a woman younger than 45 with COVID-19, enrolled during active disease. The chain carries TRBV27 and TRBJ1-5; 7 bases are shared with TRBD1. What was sequenced was peripheral blood. The CDR3 DNA sequence: TGTGCCAGCACACCTAGGGGGCGCGGCAATCAGCCCCAGCATTTT. Protein: CASTPRGRGNQPQHF.